This paragraph reports one TCR beta chain. Molecular barcoding with unique molecular identifiers was used for the TCRbeta library. TCRdb analysed the PCR reads with MiXCR anew, one entry per CDR3 protein. The sample consists of hundreds of thousands of distinct CDR3 sequences, about 10% of them appearing once. This record comes from a study of T-cell reconstitution after alpha-beta-depleted transplantation in children. The germline V gene has CDR1 SQVTM and CDR2 ANQGSEA. CDR3 length: 12 amino acids. V was shortened by 8 bases and J by 1 base, with 10 bases between the two germline ends. The V gene is TRBV29-1, the J gene TRBJ2-3, with D tentatively TRBD1 or TRBD2 (5 bases each). The sample was PBMCs from the stem cell graft donor, taken from the stem cell graft. This TCR was sampled from a human donor who donated a stem cell graft to a child with acute myeloid leukemia. CDR3 DNA: TGCAGCTCCGGGGCGGGCACAGATACGCAGTATTTT. Encoded protein: CSSGAGTDTQYF.